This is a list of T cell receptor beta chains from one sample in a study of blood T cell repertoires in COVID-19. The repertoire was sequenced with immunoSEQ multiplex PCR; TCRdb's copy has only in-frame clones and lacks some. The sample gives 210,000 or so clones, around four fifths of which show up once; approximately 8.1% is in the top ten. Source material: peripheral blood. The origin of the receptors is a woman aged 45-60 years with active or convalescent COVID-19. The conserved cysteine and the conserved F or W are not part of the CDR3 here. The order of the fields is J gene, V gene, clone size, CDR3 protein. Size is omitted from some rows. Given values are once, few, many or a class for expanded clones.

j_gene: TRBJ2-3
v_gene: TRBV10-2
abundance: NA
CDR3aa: ASSDWGQGMADTQY

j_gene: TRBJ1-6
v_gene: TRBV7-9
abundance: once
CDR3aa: ASSLVAGPNSPLH

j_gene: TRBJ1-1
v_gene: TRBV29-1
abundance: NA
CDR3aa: SVKPPGVTEAF

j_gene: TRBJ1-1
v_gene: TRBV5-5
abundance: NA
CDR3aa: ASSPLGNLNTEAF

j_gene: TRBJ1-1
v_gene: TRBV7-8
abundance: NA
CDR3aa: ASSLSVEAF

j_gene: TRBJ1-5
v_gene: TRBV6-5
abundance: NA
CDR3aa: ASREPGGPQH

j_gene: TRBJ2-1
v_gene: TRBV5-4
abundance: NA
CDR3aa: ASSSTRQGQRNEQF

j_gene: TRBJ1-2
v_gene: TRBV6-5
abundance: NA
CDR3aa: ASKQFNGYT

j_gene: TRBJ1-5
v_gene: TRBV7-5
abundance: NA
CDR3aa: VRSPPRGINQPQH

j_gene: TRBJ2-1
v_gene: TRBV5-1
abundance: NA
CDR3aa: ATSLGRVSYNEQF

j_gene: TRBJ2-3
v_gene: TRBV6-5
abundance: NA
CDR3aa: ASRGQGDTDTQY

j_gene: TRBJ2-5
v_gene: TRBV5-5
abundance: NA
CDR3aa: ASSLALGAQETQY

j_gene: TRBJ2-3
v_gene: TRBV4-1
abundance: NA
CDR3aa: ASSQRLATEADTQY

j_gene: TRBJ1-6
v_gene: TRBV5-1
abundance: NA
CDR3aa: ASSPWTGDNSPLH

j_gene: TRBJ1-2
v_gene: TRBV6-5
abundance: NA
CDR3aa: ASSYEAGSYGYT

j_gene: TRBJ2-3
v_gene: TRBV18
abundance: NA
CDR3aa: ASSPISGGPDTQY

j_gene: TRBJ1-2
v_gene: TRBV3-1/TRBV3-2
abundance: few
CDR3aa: ASSLRQGYGYT

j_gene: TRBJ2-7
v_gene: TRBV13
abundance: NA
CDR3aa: ASSLDRGYEQY

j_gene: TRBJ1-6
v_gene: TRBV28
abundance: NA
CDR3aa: ASSRGQRGSPLH

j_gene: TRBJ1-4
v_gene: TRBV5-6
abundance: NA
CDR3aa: ASSPGVEGRSEKLF

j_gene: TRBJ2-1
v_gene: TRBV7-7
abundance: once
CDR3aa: ASSSTAGGEEQF

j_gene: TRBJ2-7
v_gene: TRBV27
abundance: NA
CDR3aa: ASNSPGGGSYEQY

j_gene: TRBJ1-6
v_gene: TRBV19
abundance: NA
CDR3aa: ASTPGLASSPLH

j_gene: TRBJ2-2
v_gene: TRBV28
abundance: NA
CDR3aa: ASRRELVDTGELF

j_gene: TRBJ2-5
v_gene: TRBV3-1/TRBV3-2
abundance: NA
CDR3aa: ASSQASTEETQY

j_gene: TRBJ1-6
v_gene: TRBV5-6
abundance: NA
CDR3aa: ASSSDRVGSPLH

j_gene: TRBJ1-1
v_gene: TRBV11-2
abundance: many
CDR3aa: ASSLGGPLEGAF

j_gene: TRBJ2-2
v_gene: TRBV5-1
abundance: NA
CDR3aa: ASSLGSTGEAGELF

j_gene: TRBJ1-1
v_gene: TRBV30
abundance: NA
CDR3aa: AWTHEGTNTEAF

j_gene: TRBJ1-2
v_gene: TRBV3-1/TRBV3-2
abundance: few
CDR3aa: ASSQFSPPRDYGYT

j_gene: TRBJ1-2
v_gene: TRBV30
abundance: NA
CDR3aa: AWRVPGVGYGYT

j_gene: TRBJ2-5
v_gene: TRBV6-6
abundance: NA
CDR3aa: ASSYPQGGEETQY

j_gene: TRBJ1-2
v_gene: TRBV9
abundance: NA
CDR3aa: ASSVVVGGDGYT

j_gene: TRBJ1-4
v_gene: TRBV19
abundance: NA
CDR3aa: ASSHGDKFNEKLF

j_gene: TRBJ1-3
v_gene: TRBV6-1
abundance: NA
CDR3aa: ASSATHLGSGNTIY

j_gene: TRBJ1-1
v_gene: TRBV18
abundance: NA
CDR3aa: ASSPLSGSENTEAF

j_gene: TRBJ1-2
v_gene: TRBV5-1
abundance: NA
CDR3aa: ASRFQDSNYGYT

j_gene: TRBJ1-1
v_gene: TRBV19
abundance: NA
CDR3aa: ASSIERGTNTEAF

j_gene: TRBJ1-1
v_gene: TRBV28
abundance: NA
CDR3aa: ASRYRGLNTEAF

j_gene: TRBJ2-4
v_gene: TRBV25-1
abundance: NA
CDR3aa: ASSEFRGDKNIQY

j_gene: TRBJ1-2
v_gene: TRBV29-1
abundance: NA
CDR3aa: SVSDSLKNYGYT

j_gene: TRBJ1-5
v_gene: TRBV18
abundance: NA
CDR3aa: ASSGTGGQPQH

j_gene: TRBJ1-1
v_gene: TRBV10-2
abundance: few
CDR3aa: ASSESRANTEAF

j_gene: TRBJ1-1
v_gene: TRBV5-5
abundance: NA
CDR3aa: ASSFYHKLRATDTEAF

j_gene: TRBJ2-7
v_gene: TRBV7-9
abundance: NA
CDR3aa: ASSLRTSGNPYEQY

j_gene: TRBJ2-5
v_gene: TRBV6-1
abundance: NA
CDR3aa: ASSEAYRGLGY

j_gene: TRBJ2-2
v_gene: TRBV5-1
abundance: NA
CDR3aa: ASSPLGTGIGELF

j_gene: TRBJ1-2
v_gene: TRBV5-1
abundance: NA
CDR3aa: ASSLGQHAGGYT

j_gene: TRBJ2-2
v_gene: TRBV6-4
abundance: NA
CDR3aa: ASSDSGRGPGELF

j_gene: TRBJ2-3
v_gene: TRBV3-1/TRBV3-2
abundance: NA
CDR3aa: ASSQNRALAGGPDTQY

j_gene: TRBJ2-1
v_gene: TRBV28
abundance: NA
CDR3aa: ASSLGGQGNEQF

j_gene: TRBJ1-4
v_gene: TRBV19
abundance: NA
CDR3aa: ASSTGQSVLEKLF

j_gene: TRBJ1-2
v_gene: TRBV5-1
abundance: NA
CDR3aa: ASSLGDMLGGYT

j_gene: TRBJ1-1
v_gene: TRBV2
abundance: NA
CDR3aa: ASRLQVMNTEAF

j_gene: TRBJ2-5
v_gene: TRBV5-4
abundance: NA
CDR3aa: ASSLGQGRQETQY

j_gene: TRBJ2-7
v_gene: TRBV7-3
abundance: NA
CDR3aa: ASSPGTGKKGSYEQY

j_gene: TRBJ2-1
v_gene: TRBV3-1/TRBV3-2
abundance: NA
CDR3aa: ASTSGSGTYNEQF

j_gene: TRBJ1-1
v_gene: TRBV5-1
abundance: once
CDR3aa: ASSLDAGVHTEAF